This T cell receptor beta chain derives from a study of response to subunit inactivated influenza vaccine. Study-level points and caveats: New T cells are recruited in small numbers by each seasonal influenza vaccination, according to the authors' suggestion.

Comments on this clonotype: The antigen is undetermined.

One entry per CDR3 protein, called by TCRdb with MiXCR from the RT-PCR reads. The table lists some 850,000 distinct CDR3 sequences, around 20% of them singletons. This CDR3 is 16 amino acids long. The V and J ends lost 5 bases and 3 bases, in that order; junction bases with no gene match: 13. Germline V gene lookup returns CDR1 SGHTA and CDR2 FQGNSA. This receptor was taken from a man aged 50 or older who received an inactivated influenza vaccine. Here the sequenced sample was PBMCs from blood, taken around 5 days after vaccination. The V gene is TRBV7-2, the J gene TRBJ2-7; 7 bases align to TRBD2. The CDR3 DNA follows: TGTGCCAGCAGCCGGTCGGGGGGACGGGCCTACTACGAGCAGTACTTC. It is translated as CASSRSGGRAYYEQYF.